These 18 T cell receptor beta chains originate from one sample sequenced in a study of regulatory T cells in long-lasting Graves disease. Assembly of TCR beta libraries relied on iRepertoire HTBI primers together with Arm-PCR of CDR3 regions. TCRdb reanalysed the multiplex PCR reads using MiXCR and keeps one entry per CDR3 protein. The sample yields 300,000 to 450,000 distinct CDR3 sequences, around 15% seen once. Time point specified: newly diagnosed GD, antithyroid drugs for less than 3 months. Scientists built the TCR library using RNA that was extracted from PBMCs. The source was peripheral blood mononuclear cells (PBMCs), collected at new diagnosis, from a patient treated with antithyroid drugs. These receptors were collected from a female donor with Graves disease.

This clonotype was seen at least ten times. The CDR3 nucleotides read TGCAGTGCTAACGTCGGCGACCATGAGCAGTTCTTC. Translating gives CSANVGDHEQFF. V gene TRBV20-1 combines with J gene TRBJ2-1; D gene unclear. This CDR3 is 12 amino acids long. The V end was cut by 4 bases, the J end by 8 bases, with 12 bases between. CDR1 and CDR2 from the germline V gene are DFQATT and SNEGSKA (reference sequence).

This clonotype came up many times. This chain links TRBV15 with TRBJ1-4; tentative D call: TRBD1 (6 bases). Germline CDR1 is LNHNV and CDR2 is YYDKDF (reference sequence). The germline V and J ends were trimmed by 0 bases and 11 bases, with 13 bases remaining between them. The CDR3 covers 14 residues. CDR3 in DNA: TGTGCCACCAGCAGAGATGTGGGGGCACGGAAACTGTTTTTT. As protein: CATSRDVGARKLFF.

In regard to this clonotype: A much larger clonotype is one base distant, so this may be a read error. V usage is TRBV6-1 and J usage is TRBJ2-5; TRBD2 aligns across 9 bases. V shed 7 bases and J 5 bases; nucleotides not matched to a gene: 11. Germline V gene sequence: CDR1 MNHNS, CDR2 SASEGT. CDR3 size: 15 residues. The CDR3 loop reads CASIQASGTGETQYF. The CDR3 DNA reads as TGTGCCAGCATTCAGGCTAGCGGGACGGGGGAGACCCAGTACTTC.

At least ten counts were recorded for this clonotype. The V gene is TRBV18, the J gene TRBJ2-1; 7 nucleotides line up with TRBD1. Germline lookup yields CDR1 KGHSH and CDR2 LQKENI. With 4 bases clipped from V and 6 bases from J, the junction kept 6 bases outside the gene matches. This CDR3 has 14 residues. The CDR3 spells CASSLRTGANEQFF. The CDR3 DNA reads as TGTGCCAGCTCACTACGGACAGGTGCCAATGAGCAGTTCTTC. The whole variable domain, filled in from reference TRBV18 and TRBJ2-1, reads NAGVMQNPRHLVRRRGQEARLRCSPMKGHSHVYWYRQLPEEGLKFMVYLQKENIIDESGMPKERFSAEFPKEGPSILRIQQVVRGDSAAYFCASSLRTGANEQFFGPGTRLTVL.

This clonotype has a handful of counts. This sequence joins TRBV27 and TRBJ1-5, with D hard to call. Deletions cut 2 bases from V and 4 bases from J, with 9 bases between. The length of the CDR3 is 14 residues. Germline V gene sequence: CDR1 MNHEY, CDR2 SMNVEV (reference sequence). For the CDR3, the DNA is TGTGCCAGCAGTTTAAGGGCAGCGAATCAGCCCCAGCATTTT. This sequence encodes CASSLRAANQPQHF.

Many counts were recorded for this clonotype. One end of the junction fails to match germline, which may point to a read error. V usage is TRBV24-1 and J usage is TRBJ2-5, with a weak D call TRBD1 (6 bases). This CDR3 comprises 15 residues. Germline-derived CDR1 and CDR2 are KGHDR and SFDVKD. The DNA of the CDR3 is TGTGCCACCCGTGACACCCAGGGGACGGGAGAGACCCAGTACTTC. This sequence encodes CATRDTQGTGETQYF.

The chain joins TRBV12-3 or TRBV12-4 to TRBJ2-1; D remains ambiguous. V shed 4 bases and J shed 5 bases, with 9 bases lying between them. This CDR3 has 13 amino acids. The CDR3 DNA follows: TGTGCCAGCAGTTATCAACTAAACAATGAGCAGTTCTTC. It yields the protein CASSYQLNNEQFF.

This clonotype showed up many times. J is TRBJ2-3 and V is TRBV7-2, with TRBD2 identical over 15 bases. The CDR3 totals 17 residues. Germline CDR1 and CDR2: SGHTA and FQGNSA. Trimming removed 5 bases from V and 2 bases from J; junction bases left unmatched: 5. As DNA, the CDR3 is TGTGCCAGCAGCCCATGGACTAGCGGGAGGGCCACAGATACGCAGTATTTT. The encoded protein is CASSPWTSGRATDTQYF.

This clonotype has a count of ten or more. The rearrangement links TRBV7-8 to TRBJ2-5; weak D call: TRBD1 (6 bases). In germline, CDR1 is SGHVS, CDR2 FQNEAQ. Trimming cost V 0 bases and J 1 base, with 15 bases left between them. The CDR3 contains 17 residues. The CDR3 DNA reads TGTGCCAGCAGCTTAGCGGACCCCGGGACATTCCAAGAGACCCAGTACTTC. It is translated as CASSLADPGTFQETQYF. The full variable domain, with the rest looked up from reference TRBV7-8 and TRBJ2-5, is GAGVSQSPRYKVAKRGQDVALRCDPISGHVSLFWYQQALGQGPEFLTYFQNEAQLDKSGLPSDRFFAERPEGSVSTLKIQRTQQEDSAVYLCASSLADPGTFQETQYFGPGTRLLVL.

This clonotype was observed a few times. One base away lies a much larger clone, so this may be a sequencing read error. The V gene is TRBV27, the J gene TRBJ1-2, with a possible D match to TRBD1 (5 bases). Trimming pared 5 bases from V and 3 bases from J, leaving 13 bases between. CDR1 is MNHEY and CDR2 is SMNVEV in the germline V gene (reference sequence). The CDR3 covers 14 residues. The CDR3 coding sequence is TGTGCCAGCAGTCCCGCCGACAGTTACTATGGCTACACCTTC. Amino acid sequence: CASSPADSYYGYTF.

At least ten counts were recorded for this clonotype. The chain uses TRBV7-9 and TRBJ2-1, with D tentatively TRBD1 (7 bases). Deletions cut 8 bases from V and 1 base from J, with 15 bases between. Germline assignment: CDR1 SEHNR and CDR2 FQNEAQ (reference sequence). There are 15 residues in the CDR3. The CDR3 is CASAPPGGSYNEQFF. CDR3 DNA sequence: TGTGCCAGCGCCCCCCCAGGGGGGTCCTACAATGAGCAGTTCTTC.

V gene TRBV27 combines with J gene TRBJ1-5, with 9 bases fitting TRBD1. Germline V gives CDR1 MNHEY, CDR2 SMNVEV (reference sequence). Trimming removed 2 bases from V and 3 bases from J; junction bases left unmatched: 2. The CDR3 contains 15 residues. The CDR3 region is CASSLGQGYNQPQHF. In nucleotides, the CDR3 is TGTGCCAGCAGTTTAGGACAGGGGTACAATCAGCCCCAGCATTTT.

This clonotype was seen ten or more times. The J gene is TRBJ1-1, the V gene TRBV7-9; D call uncertain. Trimming left V 2 bases short and J 1 base short, with 8 bases between. Germline assignment: CDR1 SEHNR and CDR2 FQNEAQ (reference sequence). CDR3 size: 14 residues. The DNA of the CDR3 is TGTGCCAGCAGCTTATCCCCCGAGAACACTGAAGCTTTCTTT. Its protein is CASSLSPENTEAFF.

On this clonotype itself: The junction departs from the called germline gene at one end, perhaps through a read error. V is TRBV25-1 and J is TRBJ1-2; no definite D call. This CDR3 contains 15 residues. Looked up from germline, CDR1 is MGHDK and CDR2 is SYGVNS. The CDR3 spells CASSEGQTLNYGYTF. The CDR3 nucleotides read TGTGCCAGCAGTGAAGGGCAGACTCTTAACTATGGCTACACTTTC.

This clonotype was counted many times. This rearrangement joins TRBV7-2 to TRBJ1-3; 7 bases line up with TRBD1. The CDR3 totals 18 residues. J lost 2 bases, V lost 5 bases, and 15 bases had no gene match. Germline CDR1 SGHTA, CDR2 FQGNSA. The CDR3 is CASSPRNTGETAGNTIYF. The CDR3, as DNA: TGTGCCAGCAGCCCCCGAAACACAGGGGAGACAGCTGGAAACACCATATATTTT.

This clonotype was recorded many times. The rearrangement uses TRBV7-2 and TRBJ1-1; no definite D call. V shed 10 bases and J shed 1 base, with 16 bases lying between them. This CDR3 comprises 14 residues. Germline V gene data show CDR1 as SGHTA and CDR2 as FQGNSA. The CDR3 DNA sequence: TGTGCCACCCTAAAAGGAGGAGCGAACACTGAAGCTTTCTTT. It translates to CATLKGGANTEAFF. Variable domain in full (rest from reference TRBV7-2 and TRBJ1-1): GAGVSQSPSNKVTEKGKDVELRCDPISGHTALYWYRQSLGQGLEFLIYFQGNSAPDKSGLPSDRFSAERTGGSVSTLTIQRTQQEDSAVYLCATLKGGANTEAFFGQGTRLTVV.

This clonotype occurred many times. The J gene is TRBJ2-7, the V gene TRBV7-2; 12 bases are shared with TRBD2. Per germline, CDR1 SGHTA and CDR2 FQGNSA. The CDR3 sequence is 15 residues long. The ends lost 5 bases at V and 7 bases at J; junction bases unmatched: 9. The chain's CDR3 is CASSPTSSGRGEQYF. In DNA, the CDR3 is TGTGCCAGCAGCCCGACGTCTAGCGGGAGGGGAGAGCAGTACTTC.

The chain has TRBV19 and TRBJ2-6; D is unresolved. Between the trimmed V and J ends, which lost 5 bases and 3 bases, there was a span of 5 bases. The CDR3 length is 13 residues. Germline V gene lookup returns CDR1 LNHDA and CDR2 SQIVND (reference sequence). The CDR3 here is CASSVDGANVLTF. In nucleotides, the CDR3 is TGTGCCAGTAGTGTGGATGGGGCCAACGTCCTGACTTTC.